This T cell receptor (beta chain) appears in the sequencing data of a study of monozygotic twins with inflammatory bowel disease. Study conclusions and caveats: Distinct T cell subtypes could not be told apart.

With the 5' RACE reads reprocessed, TCRdb shows one record per CDR3 protein and no DNA. Here the sample table reports some 450,000 distinct CDR3 sequences. For this clonotype: Its antigen remains unidentified.

The receptor's source is a human donor with ulcerative colitis or Crohn's disease, or a healthy co-twin of an affected twin (not recorded which). Specimen: blood.

The CDR3 loop reads CASSIEVAAPDTEAFF. The chain joins TRBV21-1 to TRBJ1-1. TRBV21-1 is noted as a pseudogene. CDR3 length: 16 amino acids.